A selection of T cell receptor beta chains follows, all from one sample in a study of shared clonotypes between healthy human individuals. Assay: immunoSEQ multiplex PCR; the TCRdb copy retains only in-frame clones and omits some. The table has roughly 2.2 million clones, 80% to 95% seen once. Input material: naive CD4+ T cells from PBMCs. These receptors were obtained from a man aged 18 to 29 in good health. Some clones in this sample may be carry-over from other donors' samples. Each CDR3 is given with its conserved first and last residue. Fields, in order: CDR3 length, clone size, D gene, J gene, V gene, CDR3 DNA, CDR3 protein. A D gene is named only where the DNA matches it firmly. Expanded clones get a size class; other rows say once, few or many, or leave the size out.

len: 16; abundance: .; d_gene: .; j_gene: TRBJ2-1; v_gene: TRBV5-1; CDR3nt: TGCGCCAGCAGCCCACAATCTGGGAGATCGGTTAATGAGCAGTTCTTC; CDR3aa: CASSPQSGRSVNEQFF
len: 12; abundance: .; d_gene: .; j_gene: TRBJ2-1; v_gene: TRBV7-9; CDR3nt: TGTGCCAGCACCAGAGAGTCGGGACCGAGGTTCTTC; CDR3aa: CASTRESGPRFF
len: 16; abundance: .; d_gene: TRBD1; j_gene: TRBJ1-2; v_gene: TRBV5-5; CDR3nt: TGTGCCAGCAGTAATCCCTACAGGGGATCTGTTGGCGGCTACACCTTC; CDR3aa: CASSNPYRGSVGGYTF
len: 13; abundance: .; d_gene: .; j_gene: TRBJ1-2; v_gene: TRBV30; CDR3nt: TGTGCCTGGAGTGTAGGGGAGTTTAATGGCTACACCTTC; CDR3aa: CAWSVGEFNGYTF
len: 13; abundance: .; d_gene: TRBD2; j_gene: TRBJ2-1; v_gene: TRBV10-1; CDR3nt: TGCGCCAGCAGCCAGACTAGCGCCACGAAGCAGTTCTTC; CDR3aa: CASSQTSATKQFF
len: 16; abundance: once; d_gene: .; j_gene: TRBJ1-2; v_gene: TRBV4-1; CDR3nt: TGCGCCAGCAGCCCAGGCGGGGGGCGTAATAACTATGGCTACACCTTC; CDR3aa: CASSPGGGRNNYGYTF
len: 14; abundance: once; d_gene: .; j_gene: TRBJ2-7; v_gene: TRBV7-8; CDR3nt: TGTGCCAGCAGCTTACGGCCGGGTTACTACGAGCAGTACTTC; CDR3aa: CASSLRPGYYEQYF
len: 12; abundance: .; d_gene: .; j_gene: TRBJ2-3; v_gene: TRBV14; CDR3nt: TGTGCCAGCAGCCAAGATCGTGGTACGCAGTATTTT; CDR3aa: CASSQDRGTQYF
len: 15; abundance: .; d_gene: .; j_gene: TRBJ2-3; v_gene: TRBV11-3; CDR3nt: TGTGCCAGCAGCCCGTGGGAAGGGAGCACAGATACGCAGTATTTT; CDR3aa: CASSPWEGSTDTQYF
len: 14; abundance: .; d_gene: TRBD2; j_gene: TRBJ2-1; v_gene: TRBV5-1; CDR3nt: TGCGCCAGCAGCTCGGGGACTAGGGCTGATGAGCAGTTCTTC; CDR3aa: CASSSGTRADEQFF